These T cell receptor beta chains were read from a single sample in a study of blood T cell repertoires in COVID-19. Method: immunoSEQ multiplex PCR; TCRdb's copy keeps in-frame clones and lacks some. Of about 200,000 clones in the sample, 83% were seen once. Source material: peripheral blood. Receptor source: a woman between 40 and 50 years old with active or convalescent COVID-19. CDR3s include the opening cysteine and the closing phenylalanine or tryptophan.

length: 16
V: TRBV25-1
J: TRBJ2-7
CDR3: CASSEPGQGSPYEQYF

length: 18
V: TRBV19
J: TRBJ2-7
CDR3: CASSMSRGLAGGPYEQYF

length: 12
V: TRBV30
J: TRBJ1-1
CDR3: CAWSFYDTEAFF

length: 16
V: TRBV5-1
J: TRBJ1-3
CDR3: CASSDRDRGLGNTIYF

length: 16
V: TRBV9
J: TRBJ2-1
CDR3: CASSVGRGKTYNEQFF

length: 13
V: TRBV25-1
J: TRBJ2-5
CDR3: CASTGWGRETQYF

length: 15
V: TRBV27
J: TRBJ2-3
CDR3: CASSLAGPPGDTQYF

length: 15
V: TRBV4-3
J: TRBJ1-1
CDR3: CASSQEPRVNTEAFF

length: 15
V: TRBV15
J: TRBJ2-5
CDR3: CATSREAGGGETQYF

length: 15
V: TRBV5-1
J: TRBJ2-1
CDR3: CASSHNPGQGDEQFF

length: 15
V: TRBV7-3
J: TRBJ1-2
CDR3: CASSPRSGPNYGYTF

length: 15
V: TRBV6-5
J: TRBJ2-1
CDR3: CASSLPGNGNHEQFF

length: 16
V: TRBV28
J: TRBJ2-7
CDR3: CASSLAGRDRYYEQYF